The rows below give T cell receptor beta chains drawn from one sample of a study of sequential checkpoint blockade in melanoma. Sequencing used immunoSEQ multiplex PCR; TCRdb keeps in-frame clones, though not all of them. The sample has about 6,100 clones, more than 25% seen once. Source: tumor tissue (inferred from file names), taken from a patient given nivolumab and ipilimumab in sequence. The receptors come from a human donor with melanoma. The CDR3 runs from the conserved cysteine through the conserved F or W. The order of the fields is V gene, clone size, D gene, J gene, CDR3 protein, CDR3 DNA. A D gene is named only where the DNA matches it firmly. For some rows the clone size is stated as once, few or many, or as a class when expanded; others skip it.

v_call: TRBV9; clone_size: few; d_call: NA; j_call: TRBJ1-1; cdr3_aa: CASSVGAGKNTEAFF; cdr3_nt: TGTGCCAGCAGCGTAGGGGCAGGGAAGAACACTGAAGCTTTCTTT
v_call: TRBV11-3; clone_size: few; d_call: NA; j_call: TRBJ2-7; cdr3_aa: CASSQGSGTPKGEQYF; cdr3_nt: TGTGCCAGCAGCCAAGGATCCGGGACCCCTAAGGGCGAGCAGTACTTC
v_call: TRBV9; clone_size: many; d_call: TRBD1; j_call: TRBJ2-5; cdr3_aa: CASTGDRYKTGKGETQYF; cdr3_nt: TGTGCCAGCACCGGGGACCGATATAAGACAGGGAAAGGGGAGACCCAGTACTTC
v_call: TRBV7-1; clone_size: NA; d_call: NA; j_call: TRBJ1-2; cdr3_aa: CASSPSTGDGYTF; cdr3_nt: TGTGCCAGCAGCCCCTCGACAGGAGACGGCTACACCTTC
v_call: TRBV30; clone_size: NA; d_call: NA; j_call: TRBJ2-6; cdr3_aa: CALSQRGANVLTF; cdr3_nt: TGTGCGCTGAGCCAGAGGGGGGCCAACGTCCTGACTTTC
v_call: TRBV11-3; clone_size: medium-sized; d_call: NA; j_call: TRBJ2-7; cdr3_aa: CASSLPGSSYEQYF; cdr3_nt: TGTGCCAGCAGCTTGCCAGGTTCCTCCTACGAGCAGTACTTC
v_call: TRBV28; clone_size: few; d_call: NA; j_call: TRBJ2-7; cdr3_aa: CASSQGTGYEQYF; cdr3_nt: TGTGCCAGCAGCCAAGGGACTGGCTACGAGCAGTACTTC
v_call: TRBV11-3; clone_size: few; d_call: NA; j_call: TRBJ2-7; cdr3_aa: CASSYVLGDSYEQYF; cdr3_nt: TGTGCCAGCAGCTACGTCCTGGGGGACTCCTACGAGCAGTACTTC
v_call: TRBV11-3; clone_size: medium-sized; d_call: NA; j_call: TRBJ2-2; cdr3_aa: CASSLLGHTGELFF; cdr3_nt: TGTGCCAGCAGCCTGTTGGGGCACACCGGGGAGCTGTTTTTT
v_call: TRBV19; clone_size: few; d_call: NA; j_call: TRBJ1-4; cdr3_aa: CASKAGTNEKLFF; cdr3_nt: TGTGCCAGTAAGGCAGGGACAAATGAAAAACTGTTTTTT
v_call: TRBV23-1; clone_size: medium-sized; d_call: NA; j_call: TRBJ1-2; cdr3_aa: CAGPRPHREASNYGYTF; cdr3_nt: TGCGCCGGTCCGCGGCCCCACAGGGAAGCTTCTAACTATGGCTACACCTTC
v_call: TRBV14; clone_size: NA; d_call: NA; j_call: TRBJ1-1; cdr3_aa: CASSQHSAGRNTEAFF; cdr3_nt: TGTGCCAGCAGCCAACATTCTGCGGGGCGAAACACTGAAGCTTTCTTT
v_call: TRBV15; clone_size: NA; d_call: TRBD1; j_call: TRBJ2-7; cdr3_aa: CATSSWPGQGDEQYF; cdr3_nt: TGTGCCACCAGCAGTTGGCCGGGACAGGGGGACGAGCAGTACTTC
v_call: TRBV18; clone_size: NA; d_call: TRBD2; j_call: TRBJ2-7; cdr3_aa: CASSPFSGRIAGVEQYF; cdr3_nt: TGTGCCAGCTCACCCTTCAGCGGGAGGATTGCGGGGGTCGAGCAGTACTTC
v_call: TRBV11-3; clone_size: medium-sized; d_call: TRBD2; j_call: TRBJ2-3; cdr3_aa: CASTSGGGADTQYF; cdr3_nt: TGTGCCAGCACCTCCGGTGGGGGGGCAGATACGCAGTATTTT
v_call: TRBV9; clone_size: few; d_call: NA; j_call: TRBJ1-1; cdr3_aa: CASRGPNTEAFF; cdr3_nt: TGTGCCAGCAGGGGACCGAACACTGAAGCTTTCTTT
v_call: TRBV12-5; clone_size: NA; d_call: NA; j_call: TRBJ2-1; cdr3_aa: CASGHGGGYSYNEQFF; cdr3_nt: TGTGCTAGTGGCCACGGGGGCGGCTACTCCTACAATGAGCAGTTCTTC
v_call: TRBV9; clone_size: medium-sized; d_call: NA; j_call: TRBJ2-3; cdr3_aa: CASSVATRYTDTQYF; cdr3_nt: TGTGCCAGCAGCGTAGCTACGCGGTACACAGATACGCAGTATTTT
v_call: TRBV19; clone_size: NA; d_call: NA; j_call: TRBJ2-7; cdr3_aa: CASSDREYSYEQYF; cdr3_nt: TGTGCCAGTAGTGACCGGGAGTATAGCTACGAGCAGTACTTC
v_call: TRBV23-1; clone_size: NA; d_call: NA; j_call: TRBJ2-5; cdr3_aa: CASSQDSGIREETQYF; cdr3_nt: TGCGCCAGCAGCCAAGACTCGGGGATCCGGGAAGAGACCCAGTACTTC
v_call: TRBV28; clone_size: NA; d_call: NA; j_call: TRBJ1-1; cdr3_aa: CASRYRVPNTEAFF; cdr3_nt: TGTGCCAGCAGATACAGAGTCCCGAACACTGAAGCTTTCTTT
v_call: TRBV11-3; clone_size: many; d_call: TRBD2; j_call: TRBJ2-1; cdr3_aa: CASSLLGLSYNEQFF; cdr3_nt: TGTGCCAGCAGCTTATTGGGACTATCCTACAATGAGCAGTTCTTC
v_call: TRBV28; clone_size: NA; d_call: NA; j_call: TRBJ1-4; cdr3_aa: CASRTDRQDEKLFF; cdr3_nt: TGTGCCAGCAGAACCGACCGACAGGATGAAAAACTGTTTTTT
v_call: TRBV11-3; clone_size: many; d_call: NA; j_call: TRBJ1-2; cdr3_aa: CASSAGTQTYGYTF; cdr3_nt: TGTGCCAGCAGCGCCGGGACACAGACGTATGGCTACACCTTC
v_call: TRBV11-3; clone_size: many; d_call: NA; j_call: TRBJ1-1; cdr3_aa: CASSLQGMNTEAFF; cdr3_nt: TGTGCCAGCAGCTTACAGGGTATGAACACTGAAGCTTTCTTT
v_call: TRBV18; clone_size: NA; d_call: TRBD1; j_call: TRBJ1-5; cdr3_aa: CASSPFSGQGNQPQHF; cdr3_nt: TGTGCCAGCTCACCTTTCTCGGGACAGGGAAATCAGCCCCAGCATTTT
v_call: TRBV30; clone_size: NA; d_call: NA; j_call: TRBJ1-5; cdr3_aa: CASRAGHSNQPQHF; cdr3_nt: TGTGCCTCCAGGGCGGGACATAGCAATCAGCCCCAGCATTTT
v_call: TRBV6-8; clone_size: NA; d_call: NA; j_call: TRBJ2-7; cdr3_aa: CASSTGTQYEQYF; cdr3_nt: TGTGCCAGCAGCACTGGGACCCAATACGAGCAGTACTTC
v_call: TRBV6-8; clone_size: few; d_call: NA; j_call: TRBJ2-3; cdr3_aa: CASSVTVSTDTQYF; cdr3_nt: TGTGCCAGCTCTGTGACAGTTAGCACAGATACGCAGTATTTT
v_call: TRBV28; clone_size: few; d_call: TRBD1; j_call: TRBJ1-5; cdr3_aa: CASSLSRGGNQPQHF; cdr3_nt: TGTGCCAGCAGTTTATCCAGGGGGGGCAATCAGCCCCAGCATTTT
v_call: TRBV30; clone_size: NA; d_call: TRBD1; j_call: TRBJ1-1; cdr3_aa: CAWSRGQNTEAFF; cdr3_nt: TGTGCCTGGTCCAGGGGGCAGAACACTGAAGCTTTCTTT
v_call: TRBV18; clone_size: NA; d_call: NA; j_call: TRBJ2-5; cdr3_aa: CASSPTQTETQYF; cdr3_nt: TGTGCCAGCTCCCCTACTCAGACAGAGACCCAGTACTTC
v_call: TRBV11-3; clone_size: many; d_call: NA; j_call: TRBJ2-2; cdr3_aa: CASSLDMGTGELFF; cdr3_nt: TGTGCCAGCAGCTTAGATATGGGCACCGGGGAGCTGTTTTTT
v_call: TRBV9; clone_size: few; d_call: TRBD2; j_call: TRBJ2-7; cdr3_aa: CASSRTSGNYEQYF; cdr3_nt: TGTGCCAGCTCAAGGACTAGCGGGAACTACGAGCAGTACTTC
v_call: TRBV18; clone_size: NA; d_call: NA; j_call: TRBJ2-7; cdr3_aa: CASSPRGIYEQYF; cdr3_nt: TGTGCCAGCTCCCCAAGGGGGATCTACGAGCAGTACTTC
v_call: TRBV5-1; clone_size: few; d_call: TRBD1; j_call: TRBJ1-2; cdr3_aa: CASSLGQGASGYTF; cdr3_nt: TGCGCCAGCAGCTTGGGACAGGGGGCGAGTGGCTACACCTTC
v_call: TRBV11-3; clone_size: many; d_call: TRBD2; j_call: TRBJ2-7; cdr3_aa: CASSRLAALYEQYF; cdr3_nt: TGTGCCAGCAGCAGACTAGCGGCCCTCTACGAGCAGTACTTC
v_call: TRBV11-3; clone_size: NA; d_call: TRBD1; j_call: TRBJ2-7; cdr3_aa: CASSQGSTGDEQYF; cdr3_nt: TGTGCCAGCAGCCAAGGAAGTACAGGGGACGAGCAGTACTTC
v_call: TRBV18; clone_size: NA; d_call: NA; j_call: TRBJ2-1; cdr3_aa: CASSPDRINEQFF; cdr3_nt: TGTGCCAGCTCACCTGATAGAATTAATGAGCAGTTCTTC
v_call: TRBV18; clone_size: NA; d_call: NA; j_call: TRBJ1-2; cdr3_aa: CASSPTGGKDYGYTF; cdr3_nt: TGTGCCAGCTCACCTACTGGGGGTAAGGACTATGGCTACACCTTC
v_call: TRBV11-3; clone_size: few; d_call: TRBD1; j_call: TRBJ2-7; cdr3_aa: CASSGQDREYEQYF; cdr3_nt: TGTGCCAGCAGCGGACAAGACAGGGAGTACGAGCAGTACTTC
v_call: TRBV9; clone_size: NA; d_call: NA; j_call: TRBJ2-1; cdr3_aa: CASSVEGGQDNEQFF; cdr3_nt: TGTGCCAGCAGCGTAGAGGGGGGCCAAGACAATGAGCAGTTCTTC
v_call: TRBV19; clone_size: NA; d_call: TRBD2; j_call: TRBJ2-1; cdr3_aa: CASSSSSGRARNEQFF; cdr3_nt: TGTGCCAGTAGTAGTAGTAGCGGGAGGGCAAGAAATGAGCAGTTCTTC